This T cell receptor (beta chain) was captured in a study of multiple sclerosis patients with progressive multifocal leukoencephalopathy. Broader study findings: Expanded clones at PML onset predated and persisted through natalizumab therapy. No common TRBV or TRBJ usage or pairing appeared at PML. It is unclear whether the findings reflect JC virus infection or general immunocompromise.

The sample's time point: before natalizumab initiation. Sequencing was performed with immunoSEQ multiplex PCR; in TCRdb, only in-frame clones are kept and a portion is missing. The sample includes approximately 26,000 clones, roughly 91% of them seen just once. Comments on this clone: Its specificity is unknown.

In germline, CDR1 is LNHNV, CDR2 YYDKDF (reference sequence). This CDR3 has 17 amino acids. Trimming removed 0 bases at V and 0 bases at J, with 12 bases between. This chain links TRBV15 with TRBJ1-5; TRBD1 is a possible D gene (5 bases). Sequenced material: PBMCs. This receptor was obtained from a human donor with multiple sclerosis. CDR3 sequence: CATSRDVVGVSNQPQHF. The CDR3 DNA reads as TGTGCCACCAGCAGAGATGTCGTGGGGGTTAGCAATCAGCCCCAGCATTTT.